These 31 T cell receptor beta chains share one sample of origin, sequenced in a study of blood T cell repertoires in COVID-19. Profiled with immunoSEQ multiplex PCR; TCRdb holds only in-frame clones, not every one. The table has approximately 170,000 clones, approximately 81% seen once. Source material: peripheral blood. The receptors come from a woman aged 65 to 85 with COVID-19, enrolled during active disease.

The chain combines TRBV5-1 with TRBJ1-2, with D uncertain. The CDR3 is 15 amino acids. From germline, CDR1 is SGHRS and CDR2 YFSETQ. V was trimmed by 2 bases and J by 0 bases, leaving 11 bases between them. CDR3 nucleotide sequence: TGCGCCAGCAGCTTAGGAGACTGGGCTAACTATGGCTACACCTTC. Translated: CASSLGDWANYGYTF.

The chain recombines TRBV10-3 with TRBJ1-1; TRBD1 aligns across 8 bases. The CDR3 spans 15 residues. Germline lookup yields CDR1 ENHRY and CDR2 SYGVKD. Trimming took 6 bases from V and 1 from J; bases not matched to a gene: 7. CDR3 residues: CAISRQGPRNTEAFF. The CDR3 nucleotides are TGTGCCATCAGCCGACAGGGGCCCAGGAACACTGAAGCTTTCTTT.

The chain employs TRBV28 and TRBJ1-5; 7 positions agree with TRBD1. Germline assignment: CDR1 MDHEN and CDR2 SYDVKM. After removal of 3 bases from V and 5 bases from J, the junction contained 7 bases not matched to a gene. The CDR3 has 15 amino acids. CDR3 in DNA: TGTGCCAGCAGTTTTAGGGGGCCTTCCTATCAGCCCCAGCATTTT. It specifies CASSFRGPSYQPQHF.

The chain carries TRBV6-2 or TRBV6-3 and TRBJ2-6; D not certain. The ends were cut back, 2 bases at V and 1 base at J, with 3 bases in the middle. This CDR3 comprises 14 residues. Per the germline V gene, CDR1 is MNHEY and CDR2 is SVGEGT. CDR3 in DNA: TGTGCCAGCAGTTACCAGTCTGGGGCCAACGTCCTGACTTTC. Translation gives CASSYQSGANVLTF.

The CDR3 protein is CASSLILYYGYTF. The CDR3 DNA sequence: TGTGCCAGCAGTTTAATCCTATACTATGGCTACACCTTC. V usage is TRBV12-3 or TRBV12-4 and J usage is TRBJ1-2; D remains ambiguous. The CDR3 totals 13 residues. V lost 2 bases and J 3 bases, leaving 7 bases between the germline ends.

This clone was seen repeatedly, ten times or more. This CDR3 reads CASSPQQPSFDQPQHF. In nucleotides, the CDR3 is TGTGCCAGCTCACCACAACAGCCTTCCTTCGATCAGCCCCAGCATTTT. The chain combines TRBV18 with TRBJ1-5; D is undetermined. CDR1 and CDR2 from the germline V gene are KGHSH and LQKENI. V lost 1 base and J 5 bases, leaving 15 bases between the germline ends. This CDR3 spans 16 amino acids.

The CDR3 loop is CAVGVAGYTF. CDR3 sequence (DNA): TGTGCCGTAGGGGTAGCTGGCTACACCTTC. This chain links TRBV28 with TRBJ1-2, with a possible D match to TRBD1 (5 bases). Germline values: CDR1 MDHEN, CDR2 SYDVKM. This CDR3 contains 10 residues. Trimming left V 11 bases short and J 7 bases short, with 11 bases between.

The J gene is TRBJ2-5, the V gene TRBV9, with D perhaps matching TRBD2 (6 bases). The CDR3 loop spans 14 amino acids. With 0 bases removed from V and 2 bases from J, the gap between germline ends came to 8 bases. CDR1 is SGDLS and CDR2 is YYNGEE in the germline V gene. CDR3 amino acids: CASSVGGGQETQYF. CDR3 in DNA: TGTGCCAGCAGCGTAGGTGGGGGGCAAGAGACCCAGTACTTC. The whole variable domain, filled in from reference TRBV9 and TRBJ2-5, reads DSGVTQTPKHLITATGQRVTLRCSPRSGDLSVYWYQQSLDQGLQFLIQYYNGEERAKGNILERFSAQQFPDLHSELNLSSLELGDSALYFCASSVGGGQETQYFGPGTRLLVL.

This clone was counted only a few times. The chain couples TRBV27 to TRBJ2-7, with 14 bases fitting TRBD2. The CDR3 extends over 13 amino acids. Germline assignment: CDR1 MNHEY and CDR2 SMNVEV (reference sequence). Trimming took 6 bases from V and 5 from J; bases not matched to a gene: 0. This chain's CDR3 is CASRGLAGDEQYF. CDR3 sequence (DNA): TGTGCCAGCAGGGGACTAGCGGGAGACGAGCAGTACTTC.

The J gene is TRBJ2-1, the V gene TRBV5-1; 9 nucleotides align to TRBD2. CDR3 length: 14 residues. Trimming at V came to 4 bases and at J to 4 bases, leaving 3 bases not matched to a gene. CDR1 is SGHRS, CDR2 YFSETQ, per germline. The CDR3 loop is CASSLLAGYNEQFF. The CDR3 nucleotides read TGCGCCAGCAGCCTTCTAGCGGGATACAATGAGCAGTTCTTC.

The chain employs TRBV19 and TRBJ2-1; a possible D gene is TRBD2 (6 bases). V lost 3 bases and J 3 bases, leaving 15 bases between the germline ends. The CDR3 totals 16 residues. Germline V gene sequence: CDR1 LNHDA, CDR2 SQIVND (reference sequence). CDR3 in amino acids: CASSIFQRVSYNEQFF. DNA for the CDR3: TGTGCCAGTAGTATCTTCCAGCGGGTGAGCTACAATGAGCAGTTCTTC.

Concerning this clone: Additional DNA sequences in this sample encode the identical CDR3. The V call is TRBV27, the J call TRBJ1-5, with a possible D match to TRBD1 (6 bases). Germline-derived CDR1 and CDR2 are MNHEY and SMNVEV (reference sequence). Between the trimmed V and J ends, which lost 6 bases and 4 bases, there was a span of 10 bases. This CDR3 has 13 amino acids. The CDR3 nucleotides read TGTGCCAGCAGCACACAGGGAAATCAGCCCCAGCATTTT. Amino acids: CASSTQGNQPQHF.

The chain carries TRBV14 and TRBJ2-1, with 8 bases matching TRBD2. The trim removed 5 bases at V and 4 bases at J, leaving 7 bases unmatched. The CDR3 totals 15 residues. CDR1 SGHDN and CDR2 FVKESK come from the germline V gene. The DNA for the CDR3 is TGTGCCAGCAGCGCCTTTGAGCGGGGGTACAATGAGCAGTTCTTC. Protein: CASSAFERGYNEQFF.

This chain connects TRBV7-2 to TRBJ1-1; a possible D gene is TRBD1 (6 bases). This CDR3 comprises 16 residues. The V end was cut by 3 bases, the J end by 4 bases, with 18 bases between. The germline gives CDR1 SGHTA, CDR2 FQGNSA. CDR3 nucleotides: TGTGCCAGCAGCTTGGGGACACCTTCTTGGGGCACTGAAGCTTTCTTT. As protein: CASSLGTPSWGTEAFF. The whole variable domain, remainder taken from reference TRBV7-2 and TRBJ1-1, is GAGVSQSPSNKVTEKGKDVELRCDPISGHTALYWYRQSLGQGLEFLIYFQGNSAPDKSGLPSDRFSAERTGGSVSTLTIQRTQQEDSAVYLCASSLGTPSWGTEAFFGQGTRLTVV.

The chain uses TRBV5-6 and TRBJ2-3; 11 bases are a match to TRBD2. Per the germline V gene, CDR1 is SGHDT and CDR2 is YYEEEE. V shed 0 bases and J 4 bases; nucleotides not matched to a gene: 10. The CDR3 spans 18 residues. The CDR3 nucleotides are TGTGCCAGCAGCTTGGTGGGTAGCGGGGGGGCGTTAGCAGATACGCAGTATTTT. Protein product: CASSLVGSGGALADTQYF. The full variable domain, its missing parts supplied by reference TRBV5-6 and TRBJ2-3, is DAGVTQSPTHLIKTRGQQVTLRCSPKSGHDTVSWYQQALGQGPQFIFQYYEEEERQRGNFPDRFSGHQFPNYSSELNVNALLLGDSALYLCASSLVGSGGALADTQYFGPGTRLTVL.

The chain combines TRBV5-1 with TRBJ1-1; maybe TRBD1 (5 bases). CDR3 length: 15 amino acids. Per the germline V gene, CDR1 is SGHRS and CDR2 is YFSETQ. V was clipped by 2 bases and J by 1 base, with 12 bases between them. DNA for the CDR3: TGCGCCAGCAGCTTTGGGCAGGGCCGGAACACTGAAGCTTTCTTT. It translates to CASSFGQGRNTEAFF. Complete variable domain (other parts from reference TRBV5-1 and TRBJ1-1): KAGVTQTPRYLIKTRGQQVTLSCSPISGHRSVSWYQQTPGQGLQFLFEYFSETQRNKGNFPGRFSGRQFSNSRSEMNVSTLELGDSALYLCASSFGQGRNTEAFFGQGTRLTVV.

The rearrangement links TRBV12-3 or TRBV12-4 to TRBJ2-3; tentative D call: TRBD2 (5 bases). Between the trimmed V and J ends, which lost 7 bases and 2 bases, there was a span of 10 bases. The CDR3 spans 13 residues. The CDR3 nucleotides read TGTGCCAGCACGGACCTAGCCACAGATACGCAGTATTTT. This codes for CASTDLATDTQYF.

CDR3 DNA sequence: TGTGCCAGCAGGGACTTTACAGGGGTTGAGCAGTACGTC. This gives the protein CASRDFTGVEQYV. The chain uses TRBV5-6 and TRBJ2-7; 7 nucleotides line up with TRBD1. From germline, CDR1 is SGHDT and CDR2 YYEEEE. Trimming cost V 5 bases and J 7 bases; bases outside gene matches: 9. This CDR3 is 13 amino acids long.

This sequence joins TRBV5-1 and TRBJ2-6; D unclear. Germline V gives CDR1 SGHRS, CDR2 YFSETQ. V lost 0 bases and J lost 2, with 9 bases in between. This CDR3 region has 16 residues. CDR3 loop: CASSLARGAGANVLTF. DNA for the CDR3: TGCGCCAGCAGCTTGGCCAGAGGAGCTGGGGCCAACGTCCTGACTTTC.

V and J are TRBV5-1 and TRBJ2-1; no reliable D call. CDR1 SGHRS and CDR2 YFSETQ come from the germline V gene. CDR3 length equals 16 residues. V was trimmed by 0 bases and J by 0 bases, leaving 10 bases between them. CDR3 coding DNA: TGCGCCAGCAGCTTGGTCGTAGCTACCTCCTACAATGAGCAGTTCTTC. It specifies CASSLVVATSYNEQFF.

This clone was observed a handful of times. The rearrangement joins TRBV20-1 to TRBJ2-3, with 7 bases identical to TRBD1. There are 15 residues in the CDR3. The trim removed 6 bases at V and 2 bases at J, leaving 11 bases unmatched. The germline gives CDR1 DFQATT, CDR2 SNEGSKA (reference sequence). The CDR3 nucleotides are TGCAGTGCGAGTCACCCGGGACAGACCACAGATACGCAGTATTTT. Encoded protein: CSASHPGQTTDTQYF.

The genes are TRBV14 and TRBJ2-1; TRBD1 agrees at 8 bases. Germline CDR1 and CDR2: SGHDN and FVKESK. V lost 0 bases and J lost 0; bases outside the gene matches: 4. The CDR3 loop spans 17 amino acids. CDR3 nucleotide sequence: TGTGCCAGCAGCCAAGAGACAGGGGTGAGCTCCTACAATGAGCAGTTCTTC. Translated, it gives CASSQETGVSSYNEQFF.

V is TRBV5-1 and J is TRBJ2-5; 7 bases align to TRBD1. The CDR3 extends over 14 amino acids. V lost 5 bases and J lost 4; bases outside the gene matches: 8. Germline V gene lookup returns CDR1 SGHRS and CDR2 YFSETQ. CDR3 residues: CASSSTGDGETQYF. For the CDR3, the DNA is TGCGCCAGCAGTTCAACAGGGGACGGAGAGACCCAGTACTTC.

The rearrangement links TRBV16 to TRBJ1-1; 7 bases are a match to TRBD1. The V gene's germline CDR1 is KGHSY and CDR2 FQNENV. J lost 6 bases, V lost 4 bases, and 8 bases had no gene match. The CDR3 consists of 14 residues. The CDR3, as DNA: TGTGCCAGCAGCCGAGCTCAGGGGGACGCTGAAGCTTTCTTT. Translated: CASSRAQGDAEAFF. Variable domain in full (rest from reference TRBV16 and TRBJ1-1): GEEVAQTPKHLVRGEGQKAKLYCAPIKGHSYVFWYQQVLKNEFKFLISFQNENVFDETGMPKERFSAKCLPNSPCSLEIQATKLEDSAVYFCASSRAQGDAEAFFGQGTRLTVV.

This clone was detected only once. This chain uses TRBV9 with TRBJ1-1; 12 bases agree with TRBD1. The CDR3 has 19 residues. V dropped 0 bases and J dropped 0; count of bases not matched to a gene: 9. Per germline, CDR1 SGDLS and CDR2 YYNGEE. In DNA form, the CDR3 reads TGTGCCAGCAGCGTAGAAAAGGGGACAGGGGGCGCGGTGAACACTGAAGCTTTCTTT. The encoded protein is CASSVEKGTGGAVNTEAFF.

The chain links TRBV6-1 to TRBJ1-5; D not certain. The germline V gene has CDR1 MNHNS and CDR2 SASEGT. Trimming took 0 bases from V and 7 from J, leaving 16 bases between them. There are 16 residues in the CDR3. The CDR3 DNA follows: TGTGCCAGCAGTGAAGCTTGGCCAGCGTCCGAACAGCCCCAGCATTTT. It specifies CASSEAWPASEQPQHF.

This chain joins TRBV6-5 and TRBJ1-1; D is perhaps TRBD1 (5 bases). Trimming left V 0 bases short and J 7 bases short, with 15 bases between. Germline V CDR1 and CDR2: MNHEY, SVGAGI. CDR3 size: 15 residues. In DNA, the CDR3 is TGTGCCAGCAGTTACTCTAGGGGCGGGGTGCTTGAAGCTTTCTTT. Encoded protein: CASSYSRGGVLEAFF.

The chain links TRBV4-2 to TRBJ1-4; TRBD1 agrees at 8 bases. CDR1 LGHNA and CDR2 YNFKEQ come from the germline V gene. The CDR3 has 13 amino acids. V was pared by 4 bases and J by 8 bases, with 3 bases of the junction left unmatched. The CDR3 region is CASSPRQGEKLFF. CDR3 bases: TGTGCCAGCAGCCCGAGACAGGGGGAAAAACTGTTTTTT.

J is TRBJ2-3 and V is TRBV24-1; a possible D gene is TRBD1 (6 bases). Germline CDR1 reads KGHDR; CDR2 reads SFDVKD. The V gene lost 7 bases and the J gene lost 0 bases, with 10 bases spanning the gap. This CDR3 spans 14 amino acids. The CDR3 spells CATSSQGSTDTQYF. The CDR3 DNA sequence: TGTGCCACCAGCTCGCAGGGGAGCACAGATACGCAGTATTTT.

This sequence joins TRBV7-9 and TRBJ2-5; possible D gene TRBD1, 6 bases. With 5 bases removed from V and 7 bases from J, the gap between germline ends came to 17 bases. There are 14 residues in the CDR3. Germline CDR1 SEHNR, CDR2 FQNEAQ (reference sequence). CDR3 sequence reads: CASSAPDSSGTQYF. CDR3 nucleotides: TGTGCCAGCAGCGCGCCGGACAGTTCGGGGACCCAGTACTTC.

The chain has TRBV6-6 and TRBJ1-4, with D tentatively TRBD1 (5 bases). The germline gives CDR1 MNHNY, CDR2 SVGAGI (reference sequence). The germline V and J ends were trimmed by 2 bases and 5 bases, with 9 bases remaining between them. The CDR3 has 14 amino acids. This CDR3 reads CASSYPTVNEKLFF. For the CDR3, the DNA is TGTGCCAGCAGTTACCCGACAGTAAATGAAAAACTGTTTTTT.